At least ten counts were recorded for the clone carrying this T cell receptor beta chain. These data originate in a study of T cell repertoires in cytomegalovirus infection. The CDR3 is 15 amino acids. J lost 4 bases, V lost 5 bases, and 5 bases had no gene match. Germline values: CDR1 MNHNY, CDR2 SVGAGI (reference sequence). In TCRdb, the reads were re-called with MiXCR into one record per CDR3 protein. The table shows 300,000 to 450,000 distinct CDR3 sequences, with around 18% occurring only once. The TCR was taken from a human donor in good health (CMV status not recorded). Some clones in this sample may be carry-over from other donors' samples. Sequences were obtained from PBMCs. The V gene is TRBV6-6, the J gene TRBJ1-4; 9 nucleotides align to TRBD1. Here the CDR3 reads CASSGRGQGNEKLFF. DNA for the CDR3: TGTGCCAGCAGTGGGAGGGGACAGGGTAATGAAAAACTGTTTTTT.